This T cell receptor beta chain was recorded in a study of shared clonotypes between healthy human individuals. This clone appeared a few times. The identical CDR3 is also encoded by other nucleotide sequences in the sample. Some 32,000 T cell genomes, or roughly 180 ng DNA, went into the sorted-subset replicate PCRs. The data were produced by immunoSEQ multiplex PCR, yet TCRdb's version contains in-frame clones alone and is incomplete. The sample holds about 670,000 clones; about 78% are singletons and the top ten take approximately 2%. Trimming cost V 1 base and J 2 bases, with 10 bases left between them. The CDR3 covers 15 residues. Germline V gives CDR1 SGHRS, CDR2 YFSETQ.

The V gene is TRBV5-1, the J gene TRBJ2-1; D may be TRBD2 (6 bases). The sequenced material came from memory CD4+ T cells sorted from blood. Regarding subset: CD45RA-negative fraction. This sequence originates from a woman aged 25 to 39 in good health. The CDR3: CASSLSSGAYNEQFF. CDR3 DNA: TGCGCCAGCAGCTTGAGCTCGGGAGCCTACAATGAGCAGTTCTTC.